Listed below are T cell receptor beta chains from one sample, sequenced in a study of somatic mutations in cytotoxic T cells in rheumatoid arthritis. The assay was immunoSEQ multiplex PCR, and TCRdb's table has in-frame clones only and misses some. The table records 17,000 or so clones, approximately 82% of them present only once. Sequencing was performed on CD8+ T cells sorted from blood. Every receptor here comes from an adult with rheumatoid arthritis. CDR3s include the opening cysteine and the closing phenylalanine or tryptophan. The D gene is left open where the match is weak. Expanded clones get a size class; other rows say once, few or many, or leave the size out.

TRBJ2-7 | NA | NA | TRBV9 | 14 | TGTGCCAGCAGCGTGGGACGGGTCTCCTACGAGCAGTACTTC | CASSVGRVSYEQYF
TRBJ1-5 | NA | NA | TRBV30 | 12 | TGTGCCTGGAGAGGGGCCCACCAGCCCCAGCATTTT | CAWRGAHQPQHF
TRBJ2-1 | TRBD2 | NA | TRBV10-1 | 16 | TGCGCCAGCAGGAGTGGTAGCGGGAGATCTCCGGATGAGCAGTTCTTC | CASRSGSGRSPDEQFF
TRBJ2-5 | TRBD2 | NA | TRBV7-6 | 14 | TGTGCCAGCAGCATCCTAGCGGATGGAGAGACCCAGTACTTC | CASSILADGETQYF
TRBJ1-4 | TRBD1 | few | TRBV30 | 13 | TGTGCCTGGAGGACAGGGGGGAATGAAAAACTGTTTTTT | CAWRTGGNEKLFF
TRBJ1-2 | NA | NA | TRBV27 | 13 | TGTGCCAGCGGGCTGGGAGAGACCTATGGCTACACCTTC | CASGLGETYGYTF
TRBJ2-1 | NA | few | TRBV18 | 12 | TGTGCCAGCTCACGTACAGACAATGAGCAGTTCTTC | CASSRTDNEQFF
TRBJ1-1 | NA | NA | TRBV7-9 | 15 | TGTGCCAGCAGCCCGCTCTTGGGGGGTCGAGGTGAAGCTTTCTTT | CASSPLLGGRGEAFF
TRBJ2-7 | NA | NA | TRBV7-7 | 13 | TGTGCCAGCAGCCCGGGTATTGGCTACGAGCAGTACTTC | CASSPGIGYEQYF
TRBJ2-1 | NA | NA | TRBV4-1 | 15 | TGCGCCAGCAGCTATTTAGAGGGGGGGCACAATGAGCAGTTCTTC | CASSYLEGGHNEQFF
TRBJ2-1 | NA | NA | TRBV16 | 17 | TGTGCCAGCAGCCAATCGACCACTCCGAGCTCCTACAATGAGCAGTTCTTC | CASSQSTTPSSYNEQFF
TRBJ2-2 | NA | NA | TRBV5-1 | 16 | TGCGCCAGCAGCTTGGTAGCGGATCTTACCACCGGGGAGCTGTTTTTT | CASSLVADLTTGELFF
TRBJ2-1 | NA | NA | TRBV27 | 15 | TGTGCCAGCAGTTCCCGAGGGGGGGAGTACAATGAGCAGTTCTTC | CASSSRGGEYNEQFF
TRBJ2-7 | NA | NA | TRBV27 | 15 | TGTGCCAGCTTGGGGTTTTCCCGTGGAGGTTACGAGCAGTACTTC | CASLGFSRGGYEQYF
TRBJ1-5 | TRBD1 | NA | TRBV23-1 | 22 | TGCGCCAGCAGCCGAAGGGACAGGGGGAGAAAAGTGAATCTCGTCTCGGCGGGGCCCCAGCATTTT | CASSRRDRGRKVNLVSAGPQHF